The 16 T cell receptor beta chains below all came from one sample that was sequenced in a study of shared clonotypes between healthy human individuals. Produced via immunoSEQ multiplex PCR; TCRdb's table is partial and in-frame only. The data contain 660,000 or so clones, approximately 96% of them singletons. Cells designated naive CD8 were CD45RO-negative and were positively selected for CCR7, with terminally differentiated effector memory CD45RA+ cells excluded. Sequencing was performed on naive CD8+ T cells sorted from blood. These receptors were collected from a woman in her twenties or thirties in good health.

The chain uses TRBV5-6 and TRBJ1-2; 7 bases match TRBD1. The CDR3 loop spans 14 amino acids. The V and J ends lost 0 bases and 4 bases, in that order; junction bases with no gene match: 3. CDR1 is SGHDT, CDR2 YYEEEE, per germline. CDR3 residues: CASSLATGVYGYTF. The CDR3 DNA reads TGTGCCAGCAGCTTGGCCACAGGGGTCTATGGCTACACCTTC. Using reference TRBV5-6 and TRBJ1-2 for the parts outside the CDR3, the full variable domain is DAGVTQSPTHLIKTRGQQVTLRCSPKSGHDTVSWYQQALGQGPQFIFQYYEEEERQRGNFPDRFSGHQFPNYSSELNVNALLLGDSALYLCASSLATGVYGYTFGSGTRLTVV.

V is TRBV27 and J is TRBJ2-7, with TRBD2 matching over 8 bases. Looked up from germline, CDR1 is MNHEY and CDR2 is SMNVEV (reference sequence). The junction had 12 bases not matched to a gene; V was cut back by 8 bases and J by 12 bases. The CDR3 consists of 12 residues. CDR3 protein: CASAKTREALYF. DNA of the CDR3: TGTGCCAGCGCTAAAACGCGGGAGGCTCTGTACTTC.

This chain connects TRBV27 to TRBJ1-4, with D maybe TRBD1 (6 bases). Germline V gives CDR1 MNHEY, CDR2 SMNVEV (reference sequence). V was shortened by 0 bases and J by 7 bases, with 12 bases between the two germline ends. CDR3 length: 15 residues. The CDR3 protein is CASSLSGGQSEKLFF. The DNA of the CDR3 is TGTGCCAGCAGTTTATCCGGGGGGCAGAGTGAAAAACTGTTTTTT.

Here the CDR3 DNA reads TGTGCCAGCAGATGGAAGGACAAGAACACTGAAGCTTTCTTT. This codes for CASRWKDKNTEAFF. This chain connects TRBV5-6 to TRBJ1-1, with D possibly TRBD1 on 5 matching bases. Trimming cost V 5 bases and J 1 base, with 12 bases left between them. Germline CDR1 is SGHDT and CDR2 is YYEEEE. The CDR3 has 14 residues.

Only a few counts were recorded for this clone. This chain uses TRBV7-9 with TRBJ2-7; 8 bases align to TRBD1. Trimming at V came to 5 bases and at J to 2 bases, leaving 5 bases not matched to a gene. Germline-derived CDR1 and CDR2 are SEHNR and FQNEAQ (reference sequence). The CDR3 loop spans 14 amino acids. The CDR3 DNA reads TGTGCCAGCAGCCCAACGGACAGGGCCTACGAGCAGTACTTC. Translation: CASSPTDRAYEQYF.

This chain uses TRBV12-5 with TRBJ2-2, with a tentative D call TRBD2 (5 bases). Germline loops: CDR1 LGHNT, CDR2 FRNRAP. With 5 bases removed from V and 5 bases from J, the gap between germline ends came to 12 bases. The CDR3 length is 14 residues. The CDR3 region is CASGTSERTGELFF. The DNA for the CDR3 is TGTGCTAGTGGTACGAGTGAGCGGACCGGGGAGCTGTTTTTT.

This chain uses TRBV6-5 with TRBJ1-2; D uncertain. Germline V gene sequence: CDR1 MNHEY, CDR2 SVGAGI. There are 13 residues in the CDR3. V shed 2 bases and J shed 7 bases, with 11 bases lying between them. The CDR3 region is CASSYAEAAGYTF. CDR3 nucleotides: TGTGCCAGCAGTTACGCAGAGGCTGCTGGCTACACCTTC.

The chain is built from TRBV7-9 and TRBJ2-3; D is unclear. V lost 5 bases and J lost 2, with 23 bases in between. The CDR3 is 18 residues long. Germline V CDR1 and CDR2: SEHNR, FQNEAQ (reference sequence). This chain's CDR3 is CASSKVVDTLRTTDTQYF. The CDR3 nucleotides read TGTGCCAGCAGCAAAGTCGTAGACACCCTTAGGACCACAGATACGCAGTATTTT.

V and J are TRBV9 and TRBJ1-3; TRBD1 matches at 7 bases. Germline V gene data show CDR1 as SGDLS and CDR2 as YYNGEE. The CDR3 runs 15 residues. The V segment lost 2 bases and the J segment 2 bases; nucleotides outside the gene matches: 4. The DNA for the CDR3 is TGTGCCAGCAGCGTTTACAGGGGTCCTGGAAACACCATATATTTT. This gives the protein CASSVYRGPGNTIYF.

As DNA, the CDR3 is TGCGCCAGCAGCACAGGACCGATACGCTCCTACAATGAGCAGTTCTTC. This translates into CASSTGPIRSYNEQFF. This chain joins TRBV5-1 and TRBJ2-1, with D maybe TRBD1 (5 bases). Looked up from germline, CDR1 is SGHRS and CDR2 is YFSETQ. CDR3 length equals 16 residues. V was shortened by 4 bases and J by 0 bases, with 14 bases between the two germline ends.

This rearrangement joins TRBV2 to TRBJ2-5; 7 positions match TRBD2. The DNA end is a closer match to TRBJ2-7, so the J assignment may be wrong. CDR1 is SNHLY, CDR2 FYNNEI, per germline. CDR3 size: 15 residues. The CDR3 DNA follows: TGTGCCAGCAGTGTCTCTAGCGGCTACTCCTACGAGCAGTACTTC. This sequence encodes CASSVSSGYSYEQYF.

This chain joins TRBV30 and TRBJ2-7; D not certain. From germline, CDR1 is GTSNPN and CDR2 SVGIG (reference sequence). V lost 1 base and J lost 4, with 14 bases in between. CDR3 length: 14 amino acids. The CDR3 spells CAWSAAPPEYEQYF. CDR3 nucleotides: TGTGCCTGGAGTGCGGCTCCCCCTGAGTACGAGCAGTACTTC.

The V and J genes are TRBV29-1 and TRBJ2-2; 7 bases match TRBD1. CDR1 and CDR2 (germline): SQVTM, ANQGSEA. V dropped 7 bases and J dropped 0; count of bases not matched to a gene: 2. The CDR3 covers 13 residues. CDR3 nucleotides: TGCAGCGCCGGGACAGCGAACACCGGGGAGCTGTTTTTT. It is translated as CSAGTANTGELFF.

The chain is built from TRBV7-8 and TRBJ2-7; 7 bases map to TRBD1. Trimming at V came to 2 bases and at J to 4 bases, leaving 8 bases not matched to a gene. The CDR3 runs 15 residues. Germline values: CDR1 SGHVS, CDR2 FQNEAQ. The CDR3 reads CASSLTTGTLYEQYF. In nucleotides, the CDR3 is TGTGCCAGCAGCTTAACGACAGGGACGCTGTACGAGCAGTACTTC.

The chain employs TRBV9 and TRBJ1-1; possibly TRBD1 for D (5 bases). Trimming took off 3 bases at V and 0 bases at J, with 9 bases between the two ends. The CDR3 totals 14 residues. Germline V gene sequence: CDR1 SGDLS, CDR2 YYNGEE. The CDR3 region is CASSGGQLNTEAFF. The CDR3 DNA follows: TGTGCCAGCAGCGGCGGACAACTGAACACTGAAGCTTTCTTT.

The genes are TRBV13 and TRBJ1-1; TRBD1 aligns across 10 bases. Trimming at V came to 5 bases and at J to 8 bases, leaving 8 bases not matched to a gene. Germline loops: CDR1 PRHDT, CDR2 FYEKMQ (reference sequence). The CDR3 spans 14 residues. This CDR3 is CASSLGTGAAEAFF. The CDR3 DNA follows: TGTGCCAGCAGCCTCGGGACAGGGGCTGCAGAAGCTTTCTTT.